This TCR beta chain is from a study of CD8 T cells in Susac syndrome. RNA amounts of about 0.45 to 1 ug underwent reverse transcription with random hexamers. Across 54 Vbeta and 13 Jbeta, immunoSEQ multiplex PCR amplified TCR beta CDR3. Each CDR3 protein gets one entry after TCRdb re-called the immunoSEQ multiplex PCR reads with MiXCR. The table has around 130,000 distinct CDR3 sequences, over 75% seen once. To note about this clonotype: Its antigen is as yet unknown.

CDR3 size: 14 residues. Germline V CDR1 and CDR2: LNHDA, SQIVND (reference sequence). The V gene end was trimmed by 6 bases and the J gene end by 5 bases; junction bases not matched to a gene: 4. From blood CD8+ and CD4+ T cells, the TCR beta chain was sequenced. Through negative isolation, CD4+ and CD8+ T cells were obtained, while TEMRA cells were enriched using FACS. Findings and limits, study-wide: Acknowledgment was made by the study that its TCR sequencing and HLA analysis involved a relatively small number of individuals.

This TCR derives from a human donor with multiple sclerosis. The specimen was CD8+ T cells from PBMCs. This rearrangement joins TRBV19 to TRBJ1-6, with 7 bases matching TRBD1. The CDR3 DNA sequence: TGTGCCAGTAGCGGGGGACAGCATAATTCACCCCTCCACTTT. Amino acids: CASSGGQHNSPLHF.